This T cell receptor (beta chain) emerged from a study of CD8+ T cells in alopecia areata. CDR3 length: 12 amino acids. V was shortened by 7 bases and J by 4 bases, with 13 bases between the two germline ends. Germline CDR1 reads SQVTM; CDR2 reads ANQGSEA. Comments on this clone: The antigen is unknown.

Described treatment: oral pan-JAK inhibitor, 5-10 mg twice daily. Regarding the study as a whole: Within the top 100, expanded CD8+ clones significantly decreased with tofacitinib, as did scalp clonality.

After isolation, RNA underwent reverse transcription to generate cDNA as the sequencing template. Assay used: immunoSEQ multiplex PCR; TCRdb lists only in-frame clones, some missing. Of about 290,000 clones in the sample, roughly 64% were seen once. J is TRBJ1-1 and V is TRBV29-1, with D possibly TRBD1 on 5 matching bases. Sequences were derived from CD4+ T cells sorted from blood, sampled at week 24, from a patient treated with tofacitinib. The sequence came from a human donor with alopecia areata. The CDR3 region has the DNA TGCAGCGGGGGACCTCCGGGCACTGAAGCTTTCTTT. Amino acids: CSGGPPGTEAFF.